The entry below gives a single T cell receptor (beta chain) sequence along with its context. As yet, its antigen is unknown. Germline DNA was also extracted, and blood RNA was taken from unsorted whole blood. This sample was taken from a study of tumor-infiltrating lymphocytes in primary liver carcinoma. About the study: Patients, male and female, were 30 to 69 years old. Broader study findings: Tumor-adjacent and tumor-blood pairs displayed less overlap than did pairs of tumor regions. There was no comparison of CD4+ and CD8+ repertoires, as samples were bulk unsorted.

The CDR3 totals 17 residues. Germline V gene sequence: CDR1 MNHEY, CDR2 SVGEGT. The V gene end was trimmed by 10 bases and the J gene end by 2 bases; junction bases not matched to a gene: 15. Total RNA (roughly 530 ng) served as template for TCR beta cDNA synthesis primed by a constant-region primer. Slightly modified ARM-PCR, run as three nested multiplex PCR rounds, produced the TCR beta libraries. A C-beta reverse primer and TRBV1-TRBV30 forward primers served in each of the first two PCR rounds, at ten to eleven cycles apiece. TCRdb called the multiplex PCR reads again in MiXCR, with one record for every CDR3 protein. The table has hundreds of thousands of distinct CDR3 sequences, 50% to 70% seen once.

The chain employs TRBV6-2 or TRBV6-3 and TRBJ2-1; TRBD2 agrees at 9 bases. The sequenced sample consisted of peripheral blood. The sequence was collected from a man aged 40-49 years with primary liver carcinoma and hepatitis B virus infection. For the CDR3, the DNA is TGTGCCAACAGCTACGATCGCGGGAGGGCCCCCTACAATGAGCAGTTCTTC. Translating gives CANSYDRGRAPYNEQFF.